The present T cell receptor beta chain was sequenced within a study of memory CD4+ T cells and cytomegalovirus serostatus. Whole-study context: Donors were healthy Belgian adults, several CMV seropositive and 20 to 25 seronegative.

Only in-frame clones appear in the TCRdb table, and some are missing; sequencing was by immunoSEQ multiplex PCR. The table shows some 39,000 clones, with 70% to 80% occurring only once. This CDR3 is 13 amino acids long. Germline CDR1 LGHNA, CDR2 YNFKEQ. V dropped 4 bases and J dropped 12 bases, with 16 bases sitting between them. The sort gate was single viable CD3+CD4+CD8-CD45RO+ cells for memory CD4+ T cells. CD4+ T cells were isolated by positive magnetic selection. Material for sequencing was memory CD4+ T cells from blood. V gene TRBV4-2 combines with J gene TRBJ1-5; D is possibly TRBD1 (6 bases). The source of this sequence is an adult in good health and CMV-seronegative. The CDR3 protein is CASSPSTGGHQHF. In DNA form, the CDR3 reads TGTGCCAGCAGCCCCTCGACCGGGGGGCACCAGCATTTT.